This TCR beta chain was identified during a study of blood T cells in healthy people across ages (dated by TCRdb to the mid-2010s). Regarding the research as a whole: Template switching captured roughly one uniquely barcoded TCR beta cDNA molecule per two T cells in model experiments. The study measured age-related changes in TCR beta repertoire diversity using deep sequencing normalized with unique cDNA molecular identifiers. Four age groups were formed from the donors: young (average approximately 17 years), middle-aged (less than 40), aged (around 68) and long-lived (82). For two donors (one aged 18 to 29 and one aged 80 or older), the study analyzed two additional independent replicas of 1 million unique cDNA reads from the same blood draw. Study-level results and caveats: Observed TCR beta diversity per million T cells fell roughly linearly with age, and a significant reduction was already apparent by age roughly 41. Because profiling used bulk unsorted PBMCs, naive and antigen-experienced compartments could not be compared conclusively. Estimates of total diversity based on one million sequenced T cells were considered lower bounds and underestimates. Observed TCR beta diversity correlated strongly with the percentage of naive T cells measured by flow cytometry. Compared with the aged group, more naive CD4+ T cells, fewer expanded clones and increased TCR diversity were shown by the long-lived group, suggesting age selection. Because donor CMV infection status was unknown, age-related changes in expanded clonotypes were potentially confounded.

Reading from cysteine to phenylalanine, the CDR3 counts 13 amino acids. The kept DNA is CDR3 alone, 39 bases in frame from the first base. According to the germline V gene (reference sequence), CDR1 reads SGHKS and CDR2 reads YYEKEE. The germline ends are 5 bases apart after V is trimmed by 0 bases and J by 7 bases. Libraries were constructed by 5' RACE. Instrument used: Illumina HiSeq 2500. A second PCR of about 6 to 12 cycles was run with a J-beta primer mix and a sample-barcoded 5' primer. A template-switch 5' adaptor carrying 12 random nucleotides introduced a unique molecular identifier onto each TCR beta cDNA molecule. At least 2.5 million CDR3-containing paired-end reads were obtained from each sample. First-strand cDNA was synthesized from all RNA with the Mint cDNA synthesis kit, primed by a TRBC-specific oligonucleotide. Following uracil-DNA glycosylase treatment, a first 18-cycle PCR with universal primers M1SS and BC2_uni_R was performed on all cDNA. For the original study's pipeline: For normalization, 1 million high-quality reads, each with a distinct molecular identifier, were randomly selected from each sample. Instead of being binned into consensus sequences, reads that shared molecular identifiers were thrown out. MiTCR, set to a Q25 quality threshold and the strictest error-elimination algorithm, was used for CDR3 identification, clonotype clustering and error correction. Lower-bound total TCR beta diversity was estimated with a nonparametric unseen species model using Euler transformation. The public sequencing data were trimmed at Q25 with fastp and processed into clonotypes with MiXCR by TCRdb, which kept only in-frame beta chains. Under each unique CDR3 protein, matching rows form one entry showing the most common genes and DNA. TCRdb's processing, not the authors' own work, is the source of the V and J calls. This sample holds 750,000 to 950,000 distinct CDR3 sequences; around a quarter were observed only once. Around 2.9% of the sample is in the top ten clones.

A note on this clonotype: The antigen this receptor binds is unknown. Base qualities are not at hand, and no much larger clone is one base apart.

The donors were 40 or so Caucasian individuals from Russia, aged 6 to 90 years, who were systemically healthy. About 9.1 milliliters of peripheral blood were collected from each donor into EDTA-treated Vacutainer tubes. PBMCs were isolated by Ficoll-Paque density-gradient centrifugation, with at least 6 million obtained per sample. Trizol reagent was used to extract total RNA from PBMCs, with at least 5.5 micrograms per sample. Naive CD45RAhigh/CD27high T cell percentages were measured by flow cytometry on a PBMC aliquot from every donor. This same sample was also part of a study on T cells of mothers and their children. Reported in the second study: Nine systemically healthy Caucasian individuals, comprising three mothers and their six children, were included as donors. cDNA synthesis consumed the entire amount of extracted RNA, loaded at 1.5 ug RNA in each 15 ul reaction. In the second PCR, the M1S primer introduced both the sample barcodes and 2-4 random nucleotides. Each mother yielded over 9.5 million TCR beta CDR3 reads and each child a few million reads. Thymic selection similarly shapes TCR recombination output in related and unrelated pairs, with minor effect from inherited differences. Normalized repertoire overlap in related mother-child pairs was always slightly higher than in unrelated mother-child pairs, but the difference was never significant. No persistent microchimeric T cell clones were detected, at a sensitivity of approximately 110 clones per million clonotypes. In the study, deep NGS was used to compare the TCR beta repertoires of mothers and children, and features distinguishing related mother-child pairs from unrelated individuals were sought. The mean age was 40 +/- 4 years for the mothers and about 10 +/- 4 years for the children. After adapter ligation with NEBNext reagents, the libraries were sequenced on Illumina HiSeq 2000 with 100+100 nt paired-end reads. Mother and child libraries were prepared a month apart and sequenced in separate runs to prevent cross-contamination. Between roughly 450,000 and 2,200,000 distinct TCR beta clonotypes were identified per donor. Naive TCR beta clonotypes were estimated from low-frequency clonotypes matched to each donor's FACS-determined naive share, without sorting.

Sequencing was done on a sample of blood. The rearrangement joined TRBV5-5 to TRBJ1-6, with the D segment identity uncertain. The receptor was derived from a boy aged 10-17 years in good health. This receptor has the CDR3 CASSLVLNSPLHF. The DNA sequence reads TGTGCCAGCAGCTTGGTCCTGAATTCACCCCTCCACTTT.